The 9 T cell receptor beta chains presented below share a single source sample, sequenced in a study of CD4 T cells in relation to SARS-CoV-2 and coronaviruses. These receptors' antigens are unknown. The protocol was immunoSEQ multiplex PCR, while the TCRdb copy is restricted to in-frame clones and leaves out a portion. The repertoire holds some 23,000 clones, with about 79% as singletons. CD4+ T cells from unexposed donors were obtained before the COVID-19 pandemic (2011-2018). Isolation of CD4+ T cells took place after about eleven days in culture. The sequenced sample consisted of CD4+ T cells from PBMCs, cultured in vitro. The source of these receptors is a human donor in good health.

The chain joins TRBV19 to TRBJ1-3; TRBD1 aligns across 8 bases. V shed 6 bases and J 0 bases; nucleotides not matched to a gene: 4. This CDR3 spans 15 amino acids. Germline V gene lookup returns CDR1 LNHDA and CDR2 SQIVND (reference sequence). The CDR3 region is CASRRDRSSGNTIYF. The CDR3 DNA sequence: TGTGCCAGTAGAAGGGACAGGAGCTCTGGAAACACCATATATTTT.

The rearrangement joins TRBV7-9 to TRBJ2-7, with D tentatively TRBD1 (6 bases). Between the trimmed V and J ends, which lost 0 bases and 3 bases, there was a span of 9 bases. The CDR3 loop spans 14 amino acids. Germline CDR1 reads SEHNR; CDR2 reads FQNEAQ (reference sequence). The CDR3 nucleotides read TGTGCCAGCAGCTTAGCGACAGGCATCTACGAGCAGTACTTC. Its translation: CASSLATGIYEQYF. Based on the CDR3 plus reference TRBV7-9 and TRBJ2-7, the full variable domain is DTGVSQNPRHKITKRGQNVTFRCDPISEHNRLYWYRQTLGQGPEFLTYFQNEAQLEKSRLLSDRFSAERPKGSFSTLEIQRTEQGDSAMYLCASSLATGIYEQYFGPGTRLTVT.

V is TRBV2 and J is TRBJ2-3; D possibly matches TRBD1 or TRBD2 (5 bases each). The CDR3 runs to 16 residues. The V and J ends lost 3 bases and 0 bases respectively, with 13 bases between them. CDR1 and CDR2 (germline): SNHLY, FYNNEI. CDR3 loop: CASSEGDLLSTDTQYF. In nucleotides, the CDR3 is TGTGCCAGCAGTGAGGGGGATTTACTCAGCACAGATACGCAGTATTTT.

V and J are TRBV5-6 and TRBJ2-1; D remains ambiguous. In germline, CDR1 is SGHDT, CDR2 YYEEEE. V was clipped by 4 bases and J by 6 bases, with 5 bases between them. This CDR3 has 11 amino acids. The CDR3 protein is CASSVINEQFF. The CDR3 bases are TGTGCCAGCAGCGTCATCAATGAGCAGTTCTTC.

The chain carries TRBV28 and TRBJ2-4; the D is unclear. The CDR3 has 20 residues. V lost 3 bases and J lost 0, with 24 bases in between. Germline V CDR1 and CDR2: MDHEN, SYDVKM. The CDR3 spells CASSLLLPLSGNLAKNIQYF. DNA of the CDR3: TGTGCCAGCAGTTTGCTTCTGCCGTTGTCAGGAAACTTAGCCAAAAACATTCAGTACTTC.

The chain has TRBV6-6 and TRBJ1-1, with a tentative D call TRBD1 (5 bases). Germline V gives CDR1 MNHNY, CDR2 SVGAGI (reference sequence). V lost 3 bases, J lost 3 bases, and 14 bases lay in between. The CDR3 extends over 15 amino acids. The CDR3 DNA is TGTGCCAGCAGTTATAATCAGGGATTGGACACTGAAGCTTTCTTT. Translating gives CASSYNQGLDTEAFF.

The count of this clone is one. The chain couples TRBV5-1 to TRBJ2-5; no firm D call. The V end was cut by 4 bases, the J end by 5 bases, with 21 bases between. This CDR3 has 16 residues. The germline CDR1 and CDR2 sequences are SGHRS and YFSETQ. The CDR3 coding sequence is TGCGCCAGCAGCCTCCTCGATATTAGGACCACGGAGACCCAGTACTTC. Its translation is CASSLLDIRTTETQYF. Drawing the rest from reference TRBV5-1 and TRBJ2-5, the complete variable domain is KAGVTQTPRYLIKTRGQQVTLSCSPISGHRSVSWYQQTPGQGLQFLFEYFSETQRNKGNFPGRFSGRQFSNSRSEMNVSTLELGDSALYLCASSLLDIRTTETQYFGPGTRLLVL.

This clone came up once. The chain recombines TRBV30 with TRBJ2-7; no clear D gene. Germline V gene data show CDR1 as GTSNPN and CDR2 as SVGIG (reference sequence). V lost 2 bases, J lost 8 bases, and 13 bases lay in between. This CDR3 region has 12 residues. CDR3 protein: CAWSPLPEKQYF. The CDR3 nucleotides are TGTGCCTGGAGTCCCCTGCCCGAGAAGCAGTACTTC.

V gene TRBV5-8 combines with J gene TRBJ2-2; D is ambiguous. CDR1 is SGHTS, CDR2 YDEGEE, per germline. V shed 1 base and J shed 8 bases, with 9 bases lying between them. CDR3 length: 13 amino acids. CDR3 in DNA: TGTGCCAGCAGCTTGCTTGATCCGGGGGAGCTGTTTTTT. This gives the protein CASSLLDPGELFF.